One and the same sample provided the 5 T cell receptor beta chains below, sequenced in a study of T cells in Graves' hyperthyroidism and ophthalmopathy (dated by TCRdb to the late 2010s). The receptor library was made with multiplex PCR. The sequencer listed for this sample is Illumina HiSeq 2000. The TCR beta CDR3 regions were amplified from the RNA transcripts. The first round of RT-PCR for the TCR CDR3 was performed with the HTBI primer set and the Qiagen OneStep RT-PCR kit. TCRdb handled the public reads itself, with Q25 trimming in fastp and clone calling in MiXCR, and kept productive beta chains. Each CDR3 protein gets just one entry, which takes the most common genes and DNA from the rows behind it. The sample table shows some 140,000 distinct CDR3 sequences, and around 20% are seen once. The ten most abundant clones make up around two thirds of the sample. Sequenced input: blood. All receptors derive from a woman aged 50 to 60 with Graves' hyperthyroidism that later progressed to Graves' ophthalmopathy.

This clonotype was counted a few times. The chain employs TRBV7-9 and TRBJ2-2; 8 positions agree with TRBD1. V shed 7 bases and J 5 bases; nucleotides not matched to a gene: 6. The CDR3 is 14 residues long. CDR1 is SEHNR and CDR2 is FQNEAQ in the germline V gene (reference sequence). The CDR3 DNA reads as TGTGCCAGCACCTCAGGGGGCCGTACCGGGGAGCTGTTTTTT. It specifies CASTSGGRTGELFF.

This clonotype was counted at least ten times. The chain carries TRBV12-3 or TRBV12-4 and TRBJ2-7; D remains unclear. V shed 5 bases and J shed 5 bases, with 10 bases lying between them. The CDR3 spans 12 residues. CDR3 sequence: CASSPGVHEQYF. CDR3 coding DNA: TGTGCCAGCAGTCCGGGCGTTCACGAGCAGTACTTC.

V usage is TRBV12-3 or TRBV12-4 and J usage is TRBJ2-5; 8 bases are a match to TRBD2. The CDR3 has 12 amino acids. V lost 6 bases and J lost 5; bases outside the gene matches: 2. DNA of the CDR3: TGTGCCAGCAGCCGCGGGGGGGAGACCCAGTACTTC. Encoded protein: CASSRGGETQYF.

This clonotype was counted between two and nine times. The chain couples TRBV2 to TRBJ1-3; D is undetermined. The CDR3 loop spans 15 amino acids. Germline V gene lookup returns CDR1 SNHLY and CDR2 FYNNEI. V was trimmed by 3 bases and J by 2 bases, leaving 11 bases between them. CDR3 sequence (DNA): TGTGCCAGCAGTGAGCAGGATAGAGCTGGAAACACCATATATTTT. It codes for CASSEQDRAGNTIYF.

Many counts were recorded for this clonotype. This chain uses TRBV7-6 with TRBJ2-5; 8 bases fit TRBD2. Germline V gene data show CDR1 as SGHVS and CDR2 as FNYEAQ. The CDR3 has 15 residues. V gave up 6 bases and J gave up 2 bases; unmatched junction bases: 8. The CDR3 spells CASRRSGSQQETQYF. CDR3 sequence (DNA): TGTGCCAGCAGACGGAGCGGGAGCCAACAAGAGACCCAGTACTTC. Using reference TRBV7-6 and TRBJ2-5 for the parts outside the CDR3, the full variable domain is GAGVSQSPRYKVTKRGQDVALRCDPISGHVSLYWYRQALGQGPEFLTYFNYEAQQDKSGLPNDRFSAERPEGSISTLTIQRTEQRDSAMYRCASRRSGSQQETQYFGPGTRLLVL.